A single sample is the source of the 18 T cell receptor beta chains below, sequenced in a study of blood T cell repertoires in COVID-19. The data were produced by immunoSEQ multiplex PCR, yet TCRdb's version contains in-frame clones alone and is incomplete. Among under 90,000 clones listed, roughly 84% were seen once. Sequenced: peripheral blood. The receptors were sampled from a man between 65 and 85 years old with active or convalescent COVID-19.

This chain uses TRBV5-1 with TRBJ2-5, with D tentatively TRBD1 (5 bases). Between the trimmed V and J ends, which lost 5 bases and 1 base, there was a span of 15 bases. CDR3 length: 15 residues. Germline V gives CDR1 SGHRS, CDR2 YFSETQ. CDR3 DNA sequence: TGCGCCAGCAGTTCCTCATTGACAGCCCAAGAGACCCAGTACTTC. It codes for CASSSSLTAQETQYF. The whole variable domain, filled in from reference TRBV5-1 and TRBJ2-5, reads KAGVTQTPRYLIKTRGQQVTLSCSPISGHRSVSWYQQTPGQGLQFLFEYFSETQRNKGNFPGRFSGRQFSNSRSEMNVSTLELGDSALYLCASSSSLTAQETQYFGPGTRLLVL.

This chain joins TRBV20-1 and TRBJ1-5; D gene unclear. Germline V gives CDR1 DFQATT, CDR2 SNEGSKA (reference sequence). The V end was cut by 3 bases, the J end by 9 bases, with 9 bases between. The CDR3 spans 11 residues. CDR3 loop: CSARRLGPQHF. CDR3 bases: TGCAGTGCTAGGAGACTAGGGCCCCAGCATTTT.

The chain recombines TRBV19 with TRBJ1-5, with a possible D match to TRBD1 (5 bases). CDR1 and CDR2 (germline): LNHDA, SQIVND (reference sequence). This CDR3 contains 13 residues. V was pared by 7 bases and J by 5 bases, with 12 bases between. The chain's CDR3 is CASNTQGYQPQHF. The CDR3, as DNA: TGTGCCAGTAATACGCAGGGCTATCAGCCCCAGCATTTT.

CDR3: CASSPGQGHEAFF. CDR3 coding DNA: TGCGCCAGCAGCCCTGGACAGGGCCATGAAGCTTTCTTT. The rearrangement joins TRBV5-1 to TRBJ1-1, with TRBD1 matching over 8 bases. This CDR3 contains 13 residues. Germline CDR1 and CDR2: SGHRS and YFSETQ. Trimming at V came to 4 bases and at J to 7 bases, leaving 6 bases not matched to a gene.

The chain carries TRBV14 and TRBJ2-7; TRBD2 agrees at 7 bases. Germline lookup yields CDR1 SGHDN and CDR2 FVKESK. With 1 base clipped from V and 7 bases from J, the junction kept 10 bases outside the gene matches. This CDR3 is 15 amino acids long. CDR3 sequence reads: CASSQGGRLAWEQYF. The CDR3 nucleotides read TGTGCCAGCAGCCAAGGAGGAAGACTAGCTTGGGAGCAGTACTTC.

V is TRBV25-1 and J is TRBJ1-2; D unclear. Per the germline V gene, CDR1 is MGHDK and CDR2 is SYGVNS. Deletions cut 5 bases from V and 6 bases from J, with 22 bases between. CDR3 length: 16 amino acids. The CDR3 region has the DNA TGTGCCAGCAGTAGGACGGGAGGAGCAGCATCTCATGGCTACACCTTC. It translates to CASSRTGGAASHGYTF.

The chain uses TRBV7-8 and TRBJ2-1; weak D call: TRBD1 (8 bases). From germline, CDR1 is SGHVS and CDR2 FQNEAQ. Deletions cut 2 bases from V and 6 bases from J, with 20 bases between. The CDR3 has 17 residues. The DNA for the CDR3 is TGTGCCAGCAGCTTATTTTGGGGGGGACAGGAGGCCAATGAGCAGTTCTTC. Translating gives CASSLFWGGQEANEQFF.

The gene calls are TRBV30 and TRBJ1-1; maybe TRBD1 (5 bases). Germline assignment: CDR1 GTSNPN and CDR2 SVGIG (reference sequence). V was cut by 3 bases and J by 0 bases, with 8 bases left in between. The CDR3 runs 13 residues. The CDR3 loop is CAWSRQMNTEAFF. The CDR3 DNA follows: TGTGCCTGGAGCAGACAGATGAACACTGAAGCTTTCTTT.

V is TRBV12-3 or TRBV12-4 and J is TRBJ1-2; D is perhaps TRBD1 (5 bases). V lost 3 bases and J lost 8, with 13 bases in between. This CDR3 region has 13 residues. CDR3 amino acids: CASSFTGVSGYTF. For the CDR3, the DNA is TGTGCCAGCAGTTTTACAGGAGTGAGCGGCTACACCTTC.

The count of this clone is one. The gene calls are TRBV5-1 and TRBJ2-3, with 10 bases that match TRBD1. This CDR3 spans 17 amino acids. Germline V gene data show CDR1 as SGHRS and CDR2 as YFSETQ. J was trimmed by 3 bases and V by 2 bases; bases with no gene match: 9. In DNA form, the CDR3 reads TGCGCCAGCAGCTTCGGGGGGACAGGGGTGAGAACAGATACGCAGTATTTT. Amino acids: CASSFGGTGVRTDTQYF.

Worth noting for this clone: A clone one base away is much larger, so this may be a read error. In the same sample, other DNA sequences code for this CDR3. The rearrangement uses TRBV6-5 and TRBJ2-7, with 11 bases identical to TRBD2. Germline V gene data show CDR1 as MNHEY and CDR2 as SVGAGI. The CDR3 is 14 residues long. The CDR3 DNA reads as TGTGCCAGCAGGCTTAGCGGGGGGGCGTACGAGCAGTACTTT. Translating it yields CASRLSGGAYEQYF.

The J gene is TRBJ1-2, the V gene TRBV5-8, with D perhaps matching TRBD1 (6 bases). Per germline, CDR1 SGHTS and CDR2 YDEGEE. V was shortened by 3 bases and J by 0 bases, with 9 bases between the two germline ends. This CDR3 has 14 residues. The CDR3 nucleotides are TGTGCCAGCAGCTACGGGACACCTAACTATGGCTACACCTTC. Protein product: CASSYGTPNYGYTF.

The V gene is TRBV7-8, the J gene TRBJ2-1, with 7 bases aligning to TRBD2. This CDR3 has 14 residues. V trimming: 2 bases; J trimming: 5 bases; junction bases outside the gene matches: 3. Germline loops: CDR1 SGHVS, CDR2 FQNEAQ. The CDR3 is CASSLRLADNEQFF. CDR3 nucleotides: TGTGCCAGCAGCTTACGACTAGCTGACAATGAGCAGTTCTTC. The full variable domain, with the rest looked up from reference TRBV7-8 and TRBJ2-1, is GAGVSQSPRYKVAKRGQDVALRCDPISGHVSLFWYQQALGQGPEFLTYFQNEAQLDKSGLPSDRFFAERPEGSVSTLKIQRTQQEDSAVYLCASSLRLADNEQFFGPGTRLTVL.

This clone came up a few times. The chain carries TRBV2 and TRBJ2-7; the D gene is possibly TRBD2 (5 bases). CDR3 size: 14 residues. Germline V lookup: CDR1 SNHLY, CDR2 FYNNEI. The V gene lost 7 bases and the J gene lost 5 bases, with 18 bases spanning the gap. This CDR3 reads CASKSRYSGDEQYF. The CDR3 bases are TGTGCCAGCAAGAGTCGTTACAGCGGTGACGAGCAGTACTTC.

The chain uses TRBV6-5 and TRBJ1-1; 9 nucleotides line up with TRBD1. The CDR3 is made up of 14 amino acids. Trimming cost V 6 bases and J 5 bases; bases outside gene matches: 7. Germline CDR1 and CDR2: MNHEY and SVGAGI. CDR3 region: CASSFNRGLTEAFF. In nucleotides, the CDR3 is TGTGCCAGCAGCTTTAACAGGGGGCTTACTGAAGCTTTCTTT.

This chain connects TRBV14 to TRBJ2-7, with D unclear. V lost 1 base and J lost 7, with 11 bases in between. The CDR3 runs 13 residues. CDR1 SGHDN and CDR2 FVKESK come from the germline V gene. In DNA, the CDR3 is TGTGCCAGCAGCCAAGGGGTCAGGTCGGAGCAGTACTTC. This codes for CASSQGVRSEQYF.

The CDR3: CASSFLDNNYGYTF. CDR3 bases: TGTGCCAGCAGCTTCTTGGACAATAACTATGGCTACACCTTC. This chain links TRBV6-5 with TRBJ1-2; D perhaps matches TRBD1 (5 bases). The CDR3 extends over 14 amino acids. V shed 6 bases and J shed 1 base, with 12 bases lying between them. Germline loops: CDR1 MNHEY, CDR2 SVGAGI.

The chain uses TRBV10-3 and TRBJ1-2; possible D gene TRBD1, 5 bases. V dropped 10 bases and J dropped 7 bases, with 13 bases sitting between them. This CDR3 is built from 11 residues. Germline assignment: CDR1 ENHRY and CDR2 SYGVKD. CDR3 DNA sequence: TGTGCCACGAGTTCAGGGTTTGGCTACACCTTC. Its translation is CATSSGFGYTF.